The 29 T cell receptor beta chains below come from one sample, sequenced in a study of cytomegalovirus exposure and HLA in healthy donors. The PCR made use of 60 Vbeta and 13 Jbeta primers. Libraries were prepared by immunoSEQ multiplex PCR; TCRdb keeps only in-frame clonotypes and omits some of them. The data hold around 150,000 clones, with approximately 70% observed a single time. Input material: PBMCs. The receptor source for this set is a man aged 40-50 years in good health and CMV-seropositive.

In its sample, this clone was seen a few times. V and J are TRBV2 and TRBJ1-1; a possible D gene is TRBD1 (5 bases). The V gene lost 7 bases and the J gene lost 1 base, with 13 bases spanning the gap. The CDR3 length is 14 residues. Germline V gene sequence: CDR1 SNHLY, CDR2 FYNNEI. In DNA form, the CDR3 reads TGTGCCAGCACCTTTGGGGCAGGGAACACTGAAGCTTTCTTT. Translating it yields CASTFGAGNTEAFF.

The CDR3 DNA reads as TGTGCCCGCACGGGGGGCTCCCATAATGAAAAACTGTTTTTT. This encodes CARTGGSHNEKLFF. The chain uses TRBV7-3 and TRBJ1-4; D possibly corresponds to TRBD1 (6 bases). Germline CDR1 reads SGHTA; CDR2 reads FQGTGA. The CDR3 length is 14 residues. V lost 11 bases and J lost 4, with 17 bases in between. The whole variable domain, filled in from reference TRBV7-3 and TRBJ1-4, reads GAGVSQTPSNKVTEKGKYVELRCDPISGHTALYWYRQSLGQGPEFLIYFQGTGAADDSGLPNDRFFAVRPEGSVSTLKIQRTERGDSAVYLCARTGGSHNEKLFFGSGTQLSVL.

The CDR3 DNA sequence: TGTGCCAGCTCAACACTATCTAGCGGGGGGCCCTACAATGAGCAGTTCTTC. Residues: CASSTLSSGGPYNEQFF. The V and J genes are TRBV18 and TRBJ2-1, with TRBD2 matching 11 bases. This CDR3 contains 17 residues. Germline assignment: CDR1 KGHSH and CDR2 LQKENI. J lost 2 bases, V lost 5 bases, and 8 bases had no gene match. Full variable domain (outside the CDR3, taken from reference TRBV18 and TRBJ2-1): NAGVMQNPRHLVRRRGQEARLRCSPMKGHSHVYWYRQLPEEGLKFMVYLQKENIIDESGMPKERFSAEFPKEGPSILRIQQVVRGDSAAYFCASSTLSSGGPYNEQFFGPGTRLTVL.

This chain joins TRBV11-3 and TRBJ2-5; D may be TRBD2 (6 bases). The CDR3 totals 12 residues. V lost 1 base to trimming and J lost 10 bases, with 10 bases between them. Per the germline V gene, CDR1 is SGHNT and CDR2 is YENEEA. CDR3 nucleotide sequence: TGTGCCAGCAGCTTAGGGGGCGGGATCCAGTACTTC. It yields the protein CASSLGGGIQYF.

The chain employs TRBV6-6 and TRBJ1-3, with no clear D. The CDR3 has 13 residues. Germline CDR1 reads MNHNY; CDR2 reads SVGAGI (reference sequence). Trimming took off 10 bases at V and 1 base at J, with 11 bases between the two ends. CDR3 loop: CATEDGSGNTIYF. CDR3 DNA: TGTGCCACCGAGGATGGGTCTGGAAACACCATATATTTT.

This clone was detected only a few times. DNA for the CDR3: TGCGCCAGCAGCCAAGTCTTAGGACTAGCGGGGTCTATGGAGACCCAGTACTTC. As protein: CASSQVLGLAGSMETQYF. The gene calls are TRBV4-1 and TRBJ2-5, with 12 bases matching TRBD2. CDR1 and CDR2 (germline): MGHRA, YSYEKL. V lost 1 base and J lost 5; bases outside the gene matches: 11. The CDR3 totals 18 residues.

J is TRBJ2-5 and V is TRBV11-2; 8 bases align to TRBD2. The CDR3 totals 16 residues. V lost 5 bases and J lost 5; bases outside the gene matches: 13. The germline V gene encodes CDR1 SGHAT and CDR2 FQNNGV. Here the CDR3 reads CASSPPPGGPGETQYF. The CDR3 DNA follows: TGTGCCAGCAGCCCTCCCCCGGGGGGGCCGGGGGAGACCCAGTACTTC.

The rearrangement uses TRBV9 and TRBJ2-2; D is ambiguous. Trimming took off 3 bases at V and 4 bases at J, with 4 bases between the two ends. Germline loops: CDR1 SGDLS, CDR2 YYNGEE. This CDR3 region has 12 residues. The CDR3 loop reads CASSDSTGELFF. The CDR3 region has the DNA TGTGCCAGCAGCGACAGCACCGGGGAGCTGTTTTTT. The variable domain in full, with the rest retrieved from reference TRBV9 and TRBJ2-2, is DSGVTQTPKHLITATGQRVTLRCSPRSGDLSVYWYQQSLDQGLQFLIQYYNGEERAKGNILERFSAQQFPDLHSELNLSSLELGDSALYFCASSDSTGELFFGEGSRLTVL.

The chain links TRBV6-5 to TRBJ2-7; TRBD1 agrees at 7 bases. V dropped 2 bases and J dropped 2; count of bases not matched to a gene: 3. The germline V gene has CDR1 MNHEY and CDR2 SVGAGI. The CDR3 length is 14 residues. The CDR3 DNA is TGTGCCAGCAGTTACGGGGACAGCCCCTACGAGCAGTACTTC. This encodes CASSYGDSPYEQYF.

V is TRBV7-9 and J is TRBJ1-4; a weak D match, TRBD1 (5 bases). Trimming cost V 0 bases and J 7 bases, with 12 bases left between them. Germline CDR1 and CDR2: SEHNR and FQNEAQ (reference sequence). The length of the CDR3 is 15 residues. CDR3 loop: CASSLAVGLGEKLFF. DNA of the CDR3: TGTGCCAGCAGCTTAGCTGTGGGGCTTGGTGAAAAACTGTTTTTT. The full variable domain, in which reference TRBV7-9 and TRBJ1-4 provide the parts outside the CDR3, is DTGVSQNPRHKITKRGQNVTFRCDPISEHNRLYWYRQTLGQGPEFLTYFQNEAQLEKSRLLSDRFSAERPKGSFSTLEIQRTEQGDSAMYLCASSLAVGLGEKLFFGSGTQLSVL.

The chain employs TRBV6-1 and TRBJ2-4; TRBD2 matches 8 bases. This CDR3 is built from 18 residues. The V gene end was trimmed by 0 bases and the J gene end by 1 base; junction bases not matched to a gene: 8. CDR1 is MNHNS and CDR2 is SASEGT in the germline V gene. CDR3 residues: CASSEALRGGSAKNIQYF. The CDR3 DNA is TGTGCCAGCAGTGAAGCGCTTCGGGGGGGTTCGGCCAAAAACATTCAGTACTTC.

The CDR3: CASSLLGARHQPQHF. The CDR3 DNA is TGCGCCAGCAGCCTCCTAGGGGCCCGACATCAGCCCCAGCATTTT. This chain joins TRBV5-1 and TRBJ1-5, with D possibly TRBD1 on 5 matching bases. V gave up 4 bases and J gave up 5 bases, with 16 bases separating them. The CDR3 totals 15 residues. Germline CDR1 and CDR2: SGHRS and YFSETQ.

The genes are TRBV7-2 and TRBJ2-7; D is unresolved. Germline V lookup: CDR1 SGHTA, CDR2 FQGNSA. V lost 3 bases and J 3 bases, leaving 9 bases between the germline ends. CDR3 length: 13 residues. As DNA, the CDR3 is TGTGCCAGCAGCTTTGGGCCCCTCTACGAGCAGTACTTC. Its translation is CASSFGPLYEQYF.

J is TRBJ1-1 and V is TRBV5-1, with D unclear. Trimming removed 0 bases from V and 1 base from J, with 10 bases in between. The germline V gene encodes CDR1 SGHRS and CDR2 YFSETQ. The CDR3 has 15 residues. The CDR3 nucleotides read TGCGCCAGCAGCTTGGATGAGGGTCGGAACACTGAAGCTTTCTTT. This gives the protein CASSLDEGRNTEAFF.

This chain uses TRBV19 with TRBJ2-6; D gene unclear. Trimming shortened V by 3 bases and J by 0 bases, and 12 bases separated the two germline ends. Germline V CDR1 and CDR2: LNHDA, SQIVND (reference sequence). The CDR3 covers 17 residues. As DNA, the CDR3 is TGTGCCAGTAGTATTTCGGCAGGAATCTCTGGGGCCAACGTCCTGACTTTC. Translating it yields CASSISAGISGANVLTF.

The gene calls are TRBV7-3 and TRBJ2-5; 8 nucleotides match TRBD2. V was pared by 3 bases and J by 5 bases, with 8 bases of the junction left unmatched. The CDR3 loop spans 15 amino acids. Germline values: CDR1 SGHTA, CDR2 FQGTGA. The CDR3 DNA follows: TGTGCCAGCAGCTTTCTCGGGGGGGATGAGGAGACCCAGTACTTC. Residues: CASSFLGGDEETQYF.

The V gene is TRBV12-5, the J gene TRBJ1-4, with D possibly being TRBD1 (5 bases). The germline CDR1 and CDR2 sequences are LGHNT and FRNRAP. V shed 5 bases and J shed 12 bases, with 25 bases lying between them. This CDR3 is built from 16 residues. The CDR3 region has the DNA TGTGCTAGTGGTCCAGCCTTAACAGGATGGAGTAGAGAACTGTTTTTT. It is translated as CASGPALTGWSRELFF.

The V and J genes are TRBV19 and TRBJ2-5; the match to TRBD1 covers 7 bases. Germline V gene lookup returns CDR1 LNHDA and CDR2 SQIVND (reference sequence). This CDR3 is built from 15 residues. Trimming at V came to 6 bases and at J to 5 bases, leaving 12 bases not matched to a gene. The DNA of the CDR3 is TGTGCCAGTAGGTTCAAGGGAGACAGGGAGGAGACCCAGTACTTC. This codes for CASRFKGDREETQYF.

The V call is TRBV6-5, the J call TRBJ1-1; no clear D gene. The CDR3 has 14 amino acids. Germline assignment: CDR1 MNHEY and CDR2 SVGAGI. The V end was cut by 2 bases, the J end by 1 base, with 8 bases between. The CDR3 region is CASSYHTENTEAFF. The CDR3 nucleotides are TGTGCCAGCAGTTACCATACAGAGAACACTGAAGCTTTCTTT.

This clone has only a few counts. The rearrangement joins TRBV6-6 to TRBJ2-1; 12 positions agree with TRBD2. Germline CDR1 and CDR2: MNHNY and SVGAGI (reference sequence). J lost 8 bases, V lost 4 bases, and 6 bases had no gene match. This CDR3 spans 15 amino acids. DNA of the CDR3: TGTGCCAGCAGTTTCAGGACTAGCGGGGCCGATGAGCAGTTCTTC. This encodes CASSFRTSGADEQFF.

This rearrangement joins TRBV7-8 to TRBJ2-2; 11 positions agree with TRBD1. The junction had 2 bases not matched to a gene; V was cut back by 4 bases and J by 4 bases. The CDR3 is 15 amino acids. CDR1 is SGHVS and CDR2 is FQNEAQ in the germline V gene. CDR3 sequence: CASSSGQGVTGELFF. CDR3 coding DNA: TGTGCCAGCAGCTCGGGACAGGGGGTCACCGGGGAGCTGTTTTTT.

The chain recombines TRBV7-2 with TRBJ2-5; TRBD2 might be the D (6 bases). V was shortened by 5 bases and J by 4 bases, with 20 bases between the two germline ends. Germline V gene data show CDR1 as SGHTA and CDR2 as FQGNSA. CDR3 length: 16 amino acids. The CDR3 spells CASSPPVGGVAETQYF. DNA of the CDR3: TGTGCCAGCAGCCCCCCGGTAGGCGGGGTCGCAGAGACCCAGTACTTC.

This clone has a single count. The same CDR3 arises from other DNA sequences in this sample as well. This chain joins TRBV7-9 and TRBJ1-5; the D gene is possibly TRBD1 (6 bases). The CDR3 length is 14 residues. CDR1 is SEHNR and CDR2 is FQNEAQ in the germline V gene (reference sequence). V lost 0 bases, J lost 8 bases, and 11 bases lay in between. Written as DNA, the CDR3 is TGTGCCAGCAGCTTAGCCGGGCAGGGGAAGCCCCAGCATTTT. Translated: CASSLAGQGKPQHF.

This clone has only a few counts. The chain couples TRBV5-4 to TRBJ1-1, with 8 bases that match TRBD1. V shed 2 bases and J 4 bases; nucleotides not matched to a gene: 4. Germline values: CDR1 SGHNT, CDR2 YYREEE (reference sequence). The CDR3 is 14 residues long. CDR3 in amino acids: CASSLQGGSTEAFF. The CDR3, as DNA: TGTGCCAGCAGCTTACAGGGGGGAAGCACTGAAGCTTTCTTT.

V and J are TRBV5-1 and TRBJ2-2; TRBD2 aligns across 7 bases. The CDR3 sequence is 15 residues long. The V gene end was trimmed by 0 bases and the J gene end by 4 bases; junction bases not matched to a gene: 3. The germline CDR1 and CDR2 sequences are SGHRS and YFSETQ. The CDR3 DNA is TGCGCCAGCAGCTTGGACGGGGGGACCACCGGGGAGCTGTTTTTT. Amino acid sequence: CASSLDGGTTGELFF.

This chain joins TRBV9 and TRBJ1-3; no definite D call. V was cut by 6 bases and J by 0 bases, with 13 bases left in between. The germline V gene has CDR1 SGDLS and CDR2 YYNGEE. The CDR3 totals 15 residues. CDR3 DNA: TGTGCCAGCACCCAATCGGTGAGCTCTGGAAACACCATATATTTT. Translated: CASTQSVSSGNTIYF.

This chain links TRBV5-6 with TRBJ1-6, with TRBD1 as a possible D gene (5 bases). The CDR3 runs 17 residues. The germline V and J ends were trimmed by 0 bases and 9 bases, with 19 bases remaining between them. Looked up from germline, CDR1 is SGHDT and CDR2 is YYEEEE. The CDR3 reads CASSLVGSGHSGSPLHF. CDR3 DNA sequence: TGTGCCAGCAGCTTGGTGGGCTCAGGACATAGCGGTTCACCCCTCCACTTT.

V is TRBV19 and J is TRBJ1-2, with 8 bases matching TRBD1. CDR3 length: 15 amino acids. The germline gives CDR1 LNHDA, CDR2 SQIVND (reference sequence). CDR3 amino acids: CATTLSGQGSYGYTF. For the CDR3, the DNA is TGTGCTACTACCTTATCAGGACAGGGATCCTATGGCTACACCTTC. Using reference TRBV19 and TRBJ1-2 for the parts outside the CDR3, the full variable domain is DGGITQSPKYLFRKEGQNVTLSCEQNLNHDAMYWYRQDPGQGLRLIYYSQIVNDFQKGDIAEGYSVSREKKESFPLTVTSAQKNPTAFYLCATTLSGQGSYGYTFGSGTRLTVV.

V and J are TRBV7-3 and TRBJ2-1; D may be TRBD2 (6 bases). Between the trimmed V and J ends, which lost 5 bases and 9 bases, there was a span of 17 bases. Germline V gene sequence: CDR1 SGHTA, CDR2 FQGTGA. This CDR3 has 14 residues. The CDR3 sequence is CASSPVTQGGEQFF. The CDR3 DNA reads TGTGCCAGCAGCCCAGTCACCCAGGGAGGTGAGCAGTTCTTC.